This TCR beta chain emerged from a study of blood T cell repertoires in COVID-19. Study as a whole: Italy, Spain and the United States were the sources of the convalescent and acute COVID-19 samples. PBMCs, B-cell-depleted T cells, or T cells were the source of the cDNA or gDNA that made up the material.

The CDR3 length is 16 residues. The repertoire was sequenced with immunoSEQ multiplex PCR; TCRdb's copy has only in-frame clones and lacks some. The repertoire holds some 100,000 clones, with roughly 80% as singletons. The chain recombines TRBV21-1 with TRBJ1-2. TRBV21-1 is a listed pseudogene. Sequences were obtained from peripheral blood. This clonotype originated in a woman in her 70s with active or convalescent COVID-19. The CDR3: CASSKLPGGTPHGYTF. CDR3 sequence (DNA): TGTGCCAGCAGCAAACTGCCCGGGGGGACTCCGCACGGCTACACCTTC.